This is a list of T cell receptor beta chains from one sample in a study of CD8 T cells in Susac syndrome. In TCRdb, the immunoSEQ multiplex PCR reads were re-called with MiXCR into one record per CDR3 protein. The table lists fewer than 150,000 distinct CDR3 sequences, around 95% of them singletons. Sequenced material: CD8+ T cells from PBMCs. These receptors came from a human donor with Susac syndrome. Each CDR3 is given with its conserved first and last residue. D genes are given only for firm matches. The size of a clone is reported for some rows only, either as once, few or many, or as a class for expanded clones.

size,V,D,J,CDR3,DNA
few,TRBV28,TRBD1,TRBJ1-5,CASSPGTDSNQPQHF,TGTGCCAGCAGTCCCGGGACAGACAGCAATCAGCCCCAGCATTTT
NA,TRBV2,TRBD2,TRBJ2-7,CASISGGTYEQYF,TGTGCCAGCATCTCGGGGGGAACCTACGAGCAGTACTTC
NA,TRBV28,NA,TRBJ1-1,CASRRTPQNTEAFF,TGTGCCAGCAGGCGGACACCACAGAACACTGAAGCTTTCTTT
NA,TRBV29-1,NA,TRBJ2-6,CSVARGAGEKVSGANVLTF,TGCAGCGTTGCGAGGGGGGCAGGGGAAAAGGTGTCTGGGGCCAACGTCCTGACTTTC
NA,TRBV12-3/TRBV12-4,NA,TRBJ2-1,CASSSLGGLYNEQFF,TGTGCCAGCAGTTCTCTCGGCGGCCTATACAATGAGCAGTTCTTC
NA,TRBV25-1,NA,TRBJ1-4,CASSDLGRDEKLFF,TGTGCCAGCAGTGATTTGGGTAGGGATGAAAAACTGTTTTTT
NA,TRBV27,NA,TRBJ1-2,CASSLRQENYGYTF,TGTGCCAGCAGTTTAAGACAGGAGAACTATGGCTACACCTTC
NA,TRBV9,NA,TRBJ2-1,CASSVEGRTADNEQFF,TGTGCCAGCAGCGTAGAGGGGCGGACCGCTGACAATGAGCAGTTCTTC
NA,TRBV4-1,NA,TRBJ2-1,CASSQELDNEQFF,TGCGCCAGCAGCCAAGAACTCGACAATGAGCAGTTCTTC
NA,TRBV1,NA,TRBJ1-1,CTSRTKARAENTEAFF,TGCACCAGCAGAACTAAGGCTCGTGCGGAGAACACTGAAGCTTTCTTT
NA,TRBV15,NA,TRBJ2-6,CATAGTEFSGANVLTF,TGTGCCACGGCGGGAACGGAATTCTCTGGGGCCAACGTCCTGACTTTC
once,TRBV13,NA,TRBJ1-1,CASSLEDNTEAFF,TGTGCCAGCAGCTTAGAGGACAACACTGAAGCTTTCTTT
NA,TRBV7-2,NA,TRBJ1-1,CASNRPGDTEAFF,TGTGCCAGCAACCGGCCGGGGGACACTGAAGCTTTCTTT
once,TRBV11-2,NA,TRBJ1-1,CASSLENYFRTEAFF,TGTGCCAGCAGCTTAGAGAATTATTTCCGGACTGAAGCTTTCTTT
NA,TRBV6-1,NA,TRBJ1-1,CASGQGETEAFF,TGTGCCAGCGGGCAGGGAGAGACTGAAGCTTTCTTT
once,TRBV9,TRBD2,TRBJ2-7,CASSVSGRAYEQYF,TGTGCCAGCAGCGTTAGCGGGAGGGCCTACGAGCAGTACTTC
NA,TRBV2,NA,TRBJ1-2,CASGQAMQMDGYTF,TGTGCCAGCGGTCAAGCTATGCAGATGGATGGCTACACCTTC
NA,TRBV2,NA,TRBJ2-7,CASSDRDYEQYF,TGTGCCAGCAGTGATAGAGACTACGAGCAGTACTTC
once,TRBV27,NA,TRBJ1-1,CASRPGRGTEAFF,TGTGCCAGCAGGCCAGGGCGGGGCACTGAAGCTTTCTTT
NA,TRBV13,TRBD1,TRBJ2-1,CASSFPDRFGYNEQFF,TGTGCCAGCAGCTTCCCGGACAGGTTCGGGTACAATGAGCAGTTCTTC
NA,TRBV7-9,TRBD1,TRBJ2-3,CASSTTGGTDTQYF,TGTGCCAGCAGCACAACAGGGGGCACAGATACGCAGTATTTT
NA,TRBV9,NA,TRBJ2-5,CASSVDRESAQETQYF,TGTGCCAGCAGCGTAGACCGGGAGAGCGCCCAAGAGACCCAGTACTTC
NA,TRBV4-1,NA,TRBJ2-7,CASSRGVGSLYEQYF,TGCGCCAGCAGCCGGGGGGTTGGTAGTCTCTACGAGCAGTACTTC
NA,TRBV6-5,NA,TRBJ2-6,CASSFPGANVLTF,TGTGCCAGCAGTTTCCCTGGGGCCAACGTCCTGACTTTC
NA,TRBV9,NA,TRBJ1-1,CASSVYEGTEAFF,TGTGCCAGCAGCGTATATGAGGGCACTGAAGCTTTCTTT
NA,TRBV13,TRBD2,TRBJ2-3,CASSRSYRDYRTDTQYF,TGTGCCAGCAGCAGGAGCTACCGGGACTACCGCACAGATACGCAGTATTTT
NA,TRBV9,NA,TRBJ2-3,CASSVGGVDTQYF,TGTGCCAGCAGCGTAGGAGGGGTAGATACGCAGTATTTT
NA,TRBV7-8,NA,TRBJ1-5,CASSTTGDPSGQPQHF,TGTGCCAGCAGCACAACTGGGGACCCGTCGGGTCAGCCCCAGCATTTT
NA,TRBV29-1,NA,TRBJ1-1,CSVEYGTEAFF,TGCAGCGTTGAGTACGGGACTGAAGCTTTCTTT
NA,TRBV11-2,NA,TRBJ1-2,CASSSGPLGYGYTF,TGTGCCAGCAGCTCCGGACCGCTTGGGTATGGCTACACCTTC
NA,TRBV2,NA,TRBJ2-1,CASTESTSREQFF,TGTGCCAGCACAGAAAGTACTAGCCGGGAGCAGTTCTTC
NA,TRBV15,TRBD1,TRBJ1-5,CATRPGGISNQPQHF,TGTGCCACCAGGCCAGGGGGTATTAGCAATCAGCCCCAGCATTTT
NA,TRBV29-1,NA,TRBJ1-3,CSAQGGAGNTIYF,TGCAGCGCCCAAGGGGGGGCAGGAAACACCATATATTTT
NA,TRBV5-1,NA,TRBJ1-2,CASSDRRTENYGYTF,TGCGCCAGCAGCGACCGTCGGACAGAGAACTATGGCTACACCTTC
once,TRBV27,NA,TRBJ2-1,CASSLKGPEEVEQFF,TGTGCCAGCAGTTTAAAGGGGCCCGAGGAAGTTGAGCAGTTCTTC
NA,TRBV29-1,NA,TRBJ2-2,CSVETYSHDTGELFF,TGCAGCGTTGAAACATACAGCCACGACACCGGGGAGCTGTTTTTT
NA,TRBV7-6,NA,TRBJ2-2,CASTPPSFTGELFF,TGTGCCAGCACCCCACCGAGCTTCACCGGGGAGCTGTTTTTT
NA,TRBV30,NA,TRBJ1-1,CAWSLPALNTEAFF,TGTGCCTGGAGTTTGCCAGCCTTGAACACTGAAGCTTTCTTT
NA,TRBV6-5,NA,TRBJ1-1,CASSGSGTEAFF,TGTGCCAGCTCAGGGTCGGGCACTGAAGCTTTCTTT
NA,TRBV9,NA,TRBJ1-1,CASSVAGAPGNTEAFF,TGTGCCAGCAGCGTAGCTGGGGCCCCGGGGAACACTGAAGCTTTCTTT
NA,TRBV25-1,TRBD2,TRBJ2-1,CASTRGGEQFF,TGTGCCAGCACCCGGGGGGGTGAGCAGTTCTTC
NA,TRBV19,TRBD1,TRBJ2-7,CASTPDRGTGEQYF,TGTGCCAGTACCCCGGACAGGGGAACTGGCGAGCAGTACTTC
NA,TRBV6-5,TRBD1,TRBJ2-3,CASGGGGQGPDTQYF,TGTGCCAGCGGGGGTGGGGGACAGGGGCCAGATACGCAGTATTTT
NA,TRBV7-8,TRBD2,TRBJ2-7,CASSLVAGGSEQYF,TGTGCCAGCAGCTTAGTAGCGGGAGGAAGCGAGCAGTACTTC
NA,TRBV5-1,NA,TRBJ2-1,CASSPWPTDTNEQFF,TGCGCCAGCAGCCCCTGGCCCACTGACACCAATGAGCAGTTCTTC
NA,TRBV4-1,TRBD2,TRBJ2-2,CASSQALAEDTGELFF,TGCGCCAGCAGCCAAGCTCTAGCGGAGGACACCGGGGAGCTGTTTTTT
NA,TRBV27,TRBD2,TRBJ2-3,CASRAGGMGADTQYF,TGTGCCAGCAGGGCGGGAGGGATGGGGGCGGATACGCAGTATTTT
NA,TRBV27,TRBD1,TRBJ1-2,CASSLTGGRANYGYTF,TGTGCCAGCAGTCTGACAGGGGGCCGAGCTAACTATGGCTACACCTTC
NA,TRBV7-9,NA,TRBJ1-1,CASSSKQGFTEAFF,TGTGCCAGCAGCTCGAAACAGGGTTTCACTGAAGCTTTCTTT
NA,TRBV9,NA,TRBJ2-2,CASSIETTGELFF,TGTGCCAGCAGCATAGAGACAACCGGGGAGCTGTTTTTT
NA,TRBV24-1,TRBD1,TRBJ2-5,CATSDRDRGREETQYF,TGTGCCACCAGTGATCGGGACAGGGGGCGTGAGGAGACCCAGTACTTC
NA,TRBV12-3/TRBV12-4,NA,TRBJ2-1,CASTVTAGQFF,TGTGCCAGCACCGTTACAGCGGGGCAGTTCTTC
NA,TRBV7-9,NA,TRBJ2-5,CASGGDTHSETQYF,TGTGCCAGCGGGGGCGACACTCACTCAGAGACCCAGTACTTC
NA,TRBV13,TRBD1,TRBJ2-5,CASSPRDRGETQYF,TGTGCCAGCAGCCCCCGGGACAGGGGTGAGACCCAGTACTTC
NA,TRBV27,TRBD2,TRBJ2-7,CASSSLKGLAEGYEQYF,TGTGCCAGCAGTTCCTTAAAGGGACTAGCGGAGGGCTACGAGCAGTACTTC
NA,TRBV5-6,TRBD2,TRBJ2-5,CASSLALAGGGETQYF,TGTGCCAGCAGCTTGGCTCTAGCGGGAGGTGGTGAGACCCAGTACTTC
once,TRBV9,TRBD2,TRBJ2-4,CASSVGGGGKNIQYF,TGTGCCAGCAGCGTAGGGGGGGGAGGAAAGAACATTCAGTACTTC
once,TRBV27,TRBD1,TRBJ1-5,CASSIGQGAPNQPQHF,TGTGCCAGCAGTATCGGACAGGGGGCCCCGAATCAGCCCCAGCATTTT
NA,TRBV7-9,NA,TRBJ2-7,CASIPEGAYEQYF,TGTGCCAGCATCCCGGAGGGAGCCTACGAGCAGTACTTC